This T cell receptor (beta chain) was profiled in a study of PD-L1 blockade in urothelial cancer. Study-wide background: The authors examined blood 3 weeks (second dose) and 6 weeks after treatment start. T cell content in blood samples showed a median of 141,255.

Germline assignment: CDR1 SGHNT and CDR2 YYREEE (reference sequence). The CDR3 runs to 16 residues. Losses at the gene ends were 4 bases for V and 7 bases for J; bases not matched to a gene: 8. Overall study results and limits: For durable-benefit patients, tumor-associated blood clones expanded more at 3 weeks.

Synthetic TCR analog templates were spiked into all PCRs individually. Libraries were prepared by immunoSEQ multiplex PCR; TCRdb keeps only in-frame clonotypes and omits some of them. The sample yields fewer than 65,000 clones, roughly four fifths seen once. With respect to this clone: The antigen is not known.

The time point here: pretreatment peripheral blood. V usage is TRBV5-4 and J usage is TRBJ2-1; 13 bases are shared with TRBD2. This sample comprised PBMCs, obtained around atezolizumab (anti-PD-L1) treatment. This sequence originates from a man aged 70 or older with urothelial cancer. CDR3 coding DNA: TGTGCCAGCAGCCGGACTAGCGGGAGCCCGGGGAATGAGCAGTTCTTC. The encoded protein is CASSRTSGSPGNEQFF.